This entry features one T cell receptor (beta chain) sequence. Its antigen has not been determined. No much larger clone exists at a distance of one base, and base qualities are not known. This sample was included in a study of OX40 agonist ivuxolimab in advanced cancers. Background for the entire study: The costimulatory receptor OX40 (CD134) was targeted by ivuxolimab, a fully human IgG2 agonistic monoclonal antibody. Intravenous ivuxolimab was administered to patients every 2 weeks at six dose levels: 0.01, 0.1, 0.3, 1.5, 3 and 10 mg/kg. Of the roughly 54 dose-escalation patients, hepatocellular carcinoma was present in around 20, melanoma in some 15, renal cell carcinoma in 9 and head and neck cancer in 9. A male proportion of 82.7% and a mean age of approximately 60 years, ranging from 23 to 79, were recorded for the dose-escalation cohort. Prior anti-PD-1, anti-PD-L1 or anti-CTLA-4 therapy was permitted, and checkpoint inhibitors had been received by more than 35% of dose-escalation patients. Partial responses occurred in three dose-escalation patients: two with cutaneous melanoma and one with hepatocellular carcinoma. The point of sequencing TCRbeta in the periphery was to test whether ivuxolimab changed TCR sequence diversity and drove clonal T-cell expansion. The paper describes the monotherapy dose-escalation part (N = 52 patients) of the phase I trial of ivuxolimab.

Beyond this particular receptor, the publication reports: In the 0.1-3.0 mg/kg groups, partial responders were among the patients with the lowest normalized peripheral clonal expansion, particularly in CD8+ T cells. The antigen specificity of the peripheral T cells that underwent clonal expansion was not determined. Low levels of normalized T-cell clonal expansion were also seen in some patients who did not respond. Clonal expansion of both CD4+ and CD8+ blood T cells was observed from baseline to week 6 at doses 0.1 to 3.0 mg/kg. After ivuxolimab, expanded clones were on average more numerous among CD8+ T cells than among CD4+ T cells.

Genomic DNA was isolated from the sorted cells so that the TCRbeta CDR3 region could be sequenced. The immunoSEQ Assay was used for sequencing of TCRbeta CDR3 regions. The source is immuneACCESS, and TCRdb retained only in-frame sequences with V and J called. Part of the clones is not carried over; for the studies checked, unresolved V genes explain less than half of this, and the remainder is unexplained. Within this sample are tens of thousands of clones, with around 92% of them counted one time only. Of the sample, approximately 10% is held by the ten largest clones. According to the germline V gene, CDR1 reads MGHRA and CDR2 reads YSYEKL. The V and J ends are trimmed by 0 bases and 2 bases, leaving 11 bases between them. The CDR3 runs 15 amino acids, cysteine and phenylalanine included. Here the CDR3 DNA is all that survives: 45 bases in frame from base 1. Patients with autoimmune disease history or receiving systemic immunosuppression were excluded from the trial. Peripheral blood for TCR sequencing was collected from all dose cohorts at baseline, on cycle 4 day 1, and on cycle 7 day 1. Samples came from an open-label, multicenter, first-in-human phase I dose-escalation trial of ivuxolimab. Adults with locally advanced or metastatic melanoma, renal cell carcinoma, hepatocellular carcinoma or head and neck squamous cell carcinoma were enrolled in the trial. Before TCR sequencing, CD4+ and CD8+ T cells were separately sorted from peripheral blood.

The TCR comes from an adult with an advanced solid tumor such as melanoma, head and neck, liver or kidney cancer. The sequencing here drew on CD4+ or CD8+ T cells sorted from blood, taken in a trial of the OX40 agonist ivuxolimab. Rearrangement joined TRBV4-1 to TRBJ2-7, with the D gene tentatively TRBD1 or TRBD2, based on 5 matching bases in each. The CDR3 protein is CASSQDSDSPYEQYF. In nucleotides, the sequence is TGCGCCAGCAGCCAAGATAGCGACAGCCCCTACGAGCAGTACTTC.